The sequence of this TCR beta chain was determined in a study of shared clonotypes between healthy human individuals. Study details: With ages of 18 to 49, the donors were a couple of women and a few men.

The CDR3 totals 14 residues. CDR1 MGHDK and CDR2 SYGVNS come from the germline V gene. Trimming took off 3 bases at V and 0 bases at J, with 8 bases between the two ends. Produced via immunoSEQ multiplex PCR; TCRdb's table is partial and in-frame only. The data contain over a million clones, roughly 74% of them singletons. This clone appeared a few times. The sequence came from a man between 18 and 29 years old in good health. Some clones in this sample may be carry-over from other donors' samples. This chain links TRBV25-1 with TRBJ1-1, with D possibly being TRBD1 (5 bases). The sample taken for sequencing was memory CD4+ T cells from PBMCs. Subset defined: CD45RA-negative fraction. DNA of the CDR3: TGTGCCAGCAGTGACGACAGACTGAACACTGAAGCTTTCTTT. Amino acid sequence: CASSDDRLNTEAFF.